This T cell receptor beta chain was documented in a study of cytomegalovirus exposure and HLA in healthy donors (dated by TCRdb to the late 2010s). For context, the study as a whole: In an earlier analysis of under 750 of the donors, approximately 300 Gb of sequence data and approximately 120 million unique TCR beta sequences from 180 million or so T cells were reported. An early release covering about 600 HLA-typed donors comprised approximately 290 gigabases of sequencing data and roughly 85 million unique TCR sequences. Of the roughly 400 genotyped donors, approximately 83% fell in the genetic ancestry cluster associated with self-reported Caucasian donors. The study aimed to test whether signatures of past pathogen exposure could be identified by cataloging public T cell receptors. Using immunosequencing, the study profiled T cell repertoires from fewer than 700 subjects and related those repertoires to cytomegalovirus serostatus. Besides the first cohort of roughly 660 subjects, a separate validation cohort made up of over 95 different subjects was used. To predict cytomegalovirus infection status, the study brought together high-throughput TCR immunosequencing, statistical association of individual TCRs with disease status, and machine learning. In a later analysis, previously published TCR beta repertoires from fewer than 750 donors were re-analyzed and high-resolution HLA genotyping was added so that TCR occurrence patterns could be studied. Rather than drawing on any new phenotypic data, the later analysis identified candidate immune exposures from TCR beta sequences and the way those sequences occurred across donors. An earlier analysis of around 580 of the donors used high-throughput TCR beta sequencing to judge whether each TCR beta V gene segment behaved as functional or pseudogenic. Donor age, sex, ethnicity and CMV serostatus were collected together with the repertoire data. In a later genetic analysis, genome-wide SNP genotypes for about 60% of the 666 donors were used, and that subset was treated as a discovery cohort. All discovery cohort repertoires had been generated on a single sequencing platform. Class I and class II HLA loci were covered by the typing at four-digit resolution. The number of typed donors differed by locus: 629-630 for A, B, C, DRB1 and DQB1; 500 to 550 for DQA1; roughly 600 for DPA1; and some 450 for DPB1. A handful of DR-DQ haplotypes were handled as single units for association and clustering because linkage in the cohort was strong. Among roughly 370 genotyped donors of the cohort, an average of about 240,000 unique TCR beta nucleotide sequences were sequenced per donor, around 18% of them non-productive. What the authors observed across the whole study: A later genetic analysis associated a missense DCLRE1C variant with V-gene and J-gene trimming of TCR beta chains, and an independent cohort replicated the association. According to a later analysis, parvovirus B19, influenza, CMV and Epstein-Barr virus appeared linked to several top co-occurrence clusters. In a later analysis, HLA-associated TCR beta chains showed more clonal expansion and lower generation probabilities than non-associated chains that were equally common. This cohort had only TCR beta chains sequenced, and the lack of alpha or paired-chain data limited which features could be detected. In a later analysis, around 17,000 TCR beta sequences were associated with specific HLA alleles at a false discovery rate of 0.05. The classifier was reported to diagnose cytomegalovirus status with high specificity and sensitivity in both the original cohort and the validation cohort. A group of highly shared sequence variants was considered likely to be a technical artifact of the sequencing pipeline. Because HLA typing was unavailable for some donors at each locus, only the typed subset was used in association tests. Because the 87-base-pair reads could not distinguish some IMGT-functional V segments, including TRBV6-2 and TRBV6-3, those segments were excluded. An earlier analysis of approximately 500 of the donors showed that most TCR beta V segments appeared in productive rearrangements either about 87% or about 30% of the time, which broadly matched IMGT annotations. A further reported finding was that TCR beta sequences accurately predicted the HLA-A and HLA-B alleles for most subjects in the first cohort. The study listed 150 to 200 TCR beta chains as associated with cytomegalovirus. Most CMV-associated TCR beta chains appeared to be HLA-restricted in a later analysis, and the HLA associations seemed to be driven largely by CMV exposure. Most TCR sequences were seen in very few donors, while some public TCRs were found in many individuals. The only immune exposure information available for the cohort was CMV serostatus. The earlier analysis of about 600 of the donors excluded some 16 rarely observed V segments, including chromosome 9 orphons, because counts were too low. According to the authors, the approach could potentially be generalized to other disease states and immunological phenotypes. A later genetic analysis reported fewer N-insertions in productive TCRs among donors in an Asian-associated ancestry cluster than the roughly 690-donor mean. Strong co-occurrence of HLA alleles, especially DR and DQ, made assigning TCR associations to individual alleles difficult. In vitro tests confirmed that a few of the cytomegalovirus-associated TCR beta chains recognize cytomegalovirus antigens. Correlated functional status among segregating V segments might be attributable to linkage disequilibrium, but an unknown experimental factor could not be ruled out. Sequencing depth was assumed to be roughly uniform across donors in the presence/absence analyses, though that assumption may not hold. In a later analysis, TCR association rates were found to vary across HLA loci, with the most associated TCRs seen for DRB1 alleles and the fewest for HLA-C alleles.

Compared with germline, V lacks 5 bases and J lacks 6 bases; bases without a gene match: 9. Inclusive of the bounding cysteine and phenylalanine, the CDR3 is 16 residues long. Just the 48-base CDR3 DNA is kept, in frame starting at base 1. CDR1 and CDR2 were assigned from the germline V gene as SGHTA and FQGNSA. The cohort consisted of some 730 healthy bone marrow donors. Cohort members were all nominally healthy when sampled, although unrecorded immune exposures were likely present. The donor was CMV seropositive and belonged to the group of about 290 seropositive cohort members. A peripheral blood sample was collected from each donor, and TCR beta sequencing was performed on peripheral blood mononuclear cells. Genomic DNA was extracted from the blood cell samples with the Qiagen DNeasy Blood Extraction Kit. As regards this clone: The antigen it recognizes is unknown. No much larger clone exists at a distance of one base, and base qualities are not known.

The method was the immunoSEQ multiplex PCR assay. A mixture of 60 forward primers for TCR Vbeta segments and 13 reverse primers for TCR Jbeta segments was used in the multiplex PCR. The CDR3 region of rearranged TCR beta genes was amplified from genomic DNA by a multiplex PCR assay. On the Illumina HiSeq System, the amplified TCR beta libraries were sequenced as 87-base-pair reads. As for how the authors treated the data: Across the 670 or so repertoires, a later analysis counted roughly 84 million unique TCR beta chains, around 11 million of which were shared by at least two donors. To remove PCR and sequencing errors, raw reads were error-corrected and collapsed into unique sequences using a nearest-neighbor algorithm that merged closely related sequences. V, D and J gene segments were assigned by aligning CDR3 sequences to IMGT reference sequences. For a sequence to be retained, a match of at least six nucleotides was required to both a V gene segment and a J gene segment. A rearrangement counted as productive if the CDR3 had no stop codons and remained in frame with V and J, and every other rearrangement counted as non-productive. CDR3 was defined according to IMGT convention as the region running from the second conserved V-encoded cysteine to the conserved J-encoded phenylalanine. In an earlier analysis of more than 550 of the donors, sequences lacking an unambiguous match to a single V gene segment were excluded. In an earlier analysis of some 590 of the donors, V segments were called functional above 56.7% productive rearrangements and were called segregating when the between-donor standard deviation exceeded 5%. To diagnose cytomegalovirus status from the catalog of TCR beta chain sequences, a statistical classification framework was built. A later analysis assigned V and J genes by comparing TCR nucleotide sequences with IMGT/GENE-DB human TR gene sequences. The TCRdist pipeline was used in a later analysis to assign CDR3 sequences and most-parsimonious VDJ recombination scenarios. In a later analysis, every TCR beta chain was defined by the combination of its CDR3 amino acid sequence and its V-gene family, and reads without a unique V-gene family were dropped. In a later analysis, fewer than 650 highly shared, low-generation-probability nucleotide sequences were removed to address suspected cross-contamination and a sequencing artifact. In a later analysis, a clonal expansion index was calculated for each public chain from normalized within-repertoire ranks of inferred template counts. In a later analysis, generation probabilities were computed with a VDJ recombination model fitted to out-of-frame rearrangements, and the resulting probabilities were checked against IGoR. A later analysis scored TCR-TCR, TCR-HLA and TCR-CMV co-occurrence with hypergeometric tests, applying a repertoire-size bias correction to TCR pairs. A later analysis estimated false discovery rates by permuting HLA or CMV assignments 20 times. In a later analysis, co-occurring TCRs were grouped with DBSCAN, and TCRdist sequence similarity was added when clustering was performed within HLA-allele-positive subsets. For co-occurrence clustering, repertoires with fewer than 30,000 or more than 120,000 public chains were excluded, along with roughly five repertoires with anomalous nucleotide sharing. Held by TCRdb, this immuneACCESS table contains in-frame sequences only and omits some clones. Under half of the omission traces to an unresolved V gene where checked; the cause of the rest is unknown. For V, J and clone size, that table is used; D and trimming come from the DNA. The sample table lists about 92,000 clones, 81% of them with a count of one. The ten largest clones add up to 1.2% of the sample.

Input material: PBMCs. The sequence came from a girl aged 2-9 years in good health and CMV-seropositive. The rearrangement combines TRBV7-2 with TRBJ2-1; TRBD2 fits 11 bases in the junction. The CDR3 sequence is CASSRQRLAGRNEQFF. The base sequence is TGTGCCAGCAGCCGACAAAGACTAGCGGGGCGCAATGAGCAGTTCTTC. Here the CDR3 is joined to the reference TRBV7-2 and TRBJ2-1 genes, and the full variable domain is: GAGVSQSPSNKVTEKGKDVELRCDPISGHTALYWYRQSLGQGLEFLIYFQGNSAPDKSGLPSDRFSAERTGGSVSTLTIQRTQQEDSAVYLCASSRQRLAGRNEQFFGPGTRLTVL.